Included here is one T cell receptor beta chain sequence, with context. This clonotype showed up many times. Its antigen has not been determined. Per-base quality was not reported, and no clone a single base away is much larger than it. V is reduced by 2 bases and J by 2 bases, leaving a spacing of 11 bases between them. From cysteine to phenylalanine, the CDR3 is 15 amino acids long. Only the CDR3 DNA is retained, 45 bases long and in frame from the first base. CDR1 and CDR2 (MNHEY, SVGEGT) derive from the germline V gene. Sample treatment or condition, as interpreted from the label and publication: allogeneic hematopoietic cell transplantation with graft depleted of TCRalphabeta T cells and CD19 B cells. Transplant recipients were children who received TCRalphabeta/CD19-depleted allogeneic hematopoietic cell grafts. The data were taken from a study of T-cell reconstitution after alpha-beta-depleted transplantation in children (dated by TCRdb to the mid-2010s). Notes on the research overall: Using TCR repertoire profiling, the study followed T-cell immune reconstitution in a quantitative way in children after TCRalphabeta/CD19-depleted allogeneic hematopoietic cell transplantation. Overall results and qualifications from the work: The apparently early recovery of alphabetaT-cell counts about two months after transplant reportedly depended on only several hundred rapidly expanded clones that came from non-depleted graft cells. Over subsequent months, a decline in hyperexpanded clone frequencies was noted, and after one year, T-cell counts and TCRbeta diversity were mostly ascribed to newly produced T cells. The high TCRbeta diversity at day 60 in some patients was ascribed to recipient T cells and intrathymic progenitors that had survived conditioning.

Library preparation was by PCR. Data came from an Illumina HiSeq 2500. To normalize quantification of the TCRbeta repertoire, the TCR libraries were built with molecular barcoding that relied on unique molecular identifiers. TCRdb trimmed public reads at Q25 via fastp, called clones via MiXCR and kept in-frame beta chains. Rows merge per CDR3 protein into single entries with the most common DNA and genes. This sample gives approximately 150,000 distinct CDR3 sequences in total; about 9% of them show up just once. The ten top clones hold 18% of the sample. Sequencing used PBMCs, mostly from graft donor cells, obtained 180 days after TCRalphabeta/CD19-depleted stem cell transplant. The sequence derives from a female patient younger than 10 who had a stem cell transplant for congenital amegakaryocytic thrombocytopenia, so the T cells may come from the graft donor. Recombination linked TRBV6-2 or TRBV6-3 to TRBJ2-3; TRBD1 might be the D gene, on 6 matching bases. The nucleotide sequence is given as TGTGCCAGCAGTTACACTGGGACACACACAGATACGCAGTATTTT. It codes for CASSYTGTHTDTQYF.